These 12 T cell receptor beta chains came from one sample sequenced in a study of T cell repertoires in aging, cancer and after chemotherapy. Amplification of TCR beta used genomic DNA extracted from peripheral blood. Multiplex touch-down PCR with TRB-A/B primers amplified rearranged V-D-J TRB sequences. TCRdb redid the calling of the multiplex PCR reads with MiXCR, one entry per CDR3 protein. The table has thousands of distinct CDR3 sequences, about 20% seen once; the top ten hold approximately 8.7%. Sequencing input: blood. The receptors shown here come from a human donor with a blood cancer.

This clonotype was recorded once. The DNA is omitted, as the CDR3 cannot be located on it reliably, and the CDR3 follows TCRdb's listing. The chain carries TRBV6-5 and TRBJ1-2; the table's D call, TRBD1, was not checked against the DNA. The CDR3 length is 15 residues, termini included. Germline lookup yields CDR1 MNHEY and CDR2 SVGAGI. This chain's CDR3 is CASSYVGQGAGGYSF.

In its sample, this clonotype is medium-sized (0.01 to 0.1%). The CDR3: CASSYRDEQYF. Written as DNA, the CDR3 is TGTGCCAGCAGTTACCGGGACGAGCAGTACTTC. The V call is TRBV6-5, the J call TRBJ2-7; no reliable D call. Deletions cut 2 bases from V and 5 bases from J, with 4 bases between. The CDR3 is 11 residues long. Germline V gives CDR1 MNHEY, CDR2 SVGAGI.

This clonotype qualifies as medium-sized. The rearrangement joins TRBV4-2 to TRBJ2-7; 10 nucleotides agree with TRBD2. The CDR3 totals 14 residues. Germline V lookup: CDR1 LGHNA, CDR2 YNFKEQ. Trimming cost V 4 bases and J 5 bases; bases outside gene matches: 5. The CDR3 is CASSLAGGRDEQYF. Written as DNA, the CDR3 is TGTGCCAGCAGCCTAGCGGGAGGCAGGGACGAGCAGTACTTC.

CDR3 in amino acids: CASSLSRNTEAFF. In DNA, the CDR3 is TGTGCCAGCAGCTTATCTAGGAACACTGAAGCTTTCTTT. V usage is TRBV7-2 and J usage is TRBJ1-1; D uncertain. V was clipped by 2 bases and J by 1 base, with 5 bases between them. Germline CDR1 and CDR2: SGHTA and FQGNSA. The CDR3 is 13 amino acids.

Sample share makes this clonotype medium-sized. The chain employs TRBV27 and TRBJ2-7; the D gene is possibly TRBD1 (7 bases). This CDR3 is built from 15 residues. V was clipped by 8 bases and J by 2 bases, with 19 bases between them. The germline V gene has CDR1 MNHEY and CDR2 SMNVEV (reference sequence). Here the CDR3 reads CASRQQGGNTYEQYF. CDR3 bases: TGTGCCAGCCGTCAGCAGGGGGGTAATACCTACGAGCAGTACTTC.

This clonotype was observed a few times. The chain carries TRBV6-2 or TRBV6-3 and TRBJ1-2; D might be TRBD1 (6 bases). Looked up from germline, CDR1 is MNHEY and CDR2 is SVGEGT. This CDR3 has 15 residues. With 7 bases removed from V and 4 bases from J, the gap between germline ends came to 19 bases. The CDR3 loop reads CASNPIKQGGYGYTF. The CDR3 DNA reads as TGTGCCAGCAACCCTATCAAACAGGGAGGCTATGGCTACACCTTC.

By sample fraction, this clonotype is medium-sized. The chain links TRBV11-1 to TRBJ2-1; D is tentatively TRBD1 or TRBD2 (5 bases each). CDR1 is SGHAT, CDR2 FQDESV, per germline (reference sequence). This CDR3 spans 17 amino acids. V lost 0 bases and J 6 bases, leaving 18 bases between the germline ends. In DNA, the CDR3 is TGTGCCAGCAGCTTAGCACCCATCATTGGGGGTTCCAATGAGCAGTTCTTC. Protein product: CASSLAPIIGGSNEQFF.

In this sample, this clonotype is medium-sized. This chain uses TRBV5-6 with TRBJ2-3, with D unresolved. Germline loops: CDR1 SGHDT, CDR2 YYEEEE. V lost 1 base and J 4 bases, leaving 7 bases between the germline ends. The length of the CDR3 is 13 residues. CDR3 in amino acids: CASSLRSADTQYF. The CDR3 region has the DNA TGTGCCAGCAGCTTGCGAAGCGCAGATACGCAGTATTTT.

J is TRBJ2-1 and V is TRBV28; 9 positions match TRBD2. The CDR3 is 13 amino acids. The V gene's germline CDR1 is MDHEN and CDR2 SYDVKM. Trimming cost V 6 bases and J 7 bases; bases outside gene matches: 4. In DNA, the CDR3 is TGTGCCAGCAGATCTAGCGGGATTAATGAGCAGTTCTTC. Its translation is CASRSSGINEQFF.

This CDR3 reads CASSLPAGDNEQFF. The CDR3 DNA follows: TGTGCCAGCAGCCTTCCGGCGGGTGACAATGAGCAGTTCTTC. The chain links TRBV4-2 to TRBJ2-1; D is possibly TRBD2 (5 bases). The CDR3 has 14 residues. The V end lost 4 bases, the J end lost 5 bases, and 12 bases lay between the germline ends. Per germline, CDR1 LGHNA and CDR2 YNFKEQ.

Sample share makes this clonotype medium-sized. V gene TRBV29-1 combines with J gene TRBJ2-3; maybe TRBD1 (6 bases). This CDR3 contains 13 residues. Germline V gene lookup returns CDR1 SQVTM and CDR2 ANQGSEA. V dropped 8 bases and J dropped 4 bases, with 16 bases sitting between them. This CDR3 reads CSIRHREADTQYF. In DNA, the CDR3 is TGCAGCATTAGGCACAGGGAAGCAGATACGCAGTATTTT.

This clonotype qualifies as medium-sized. The chain couples TRBV19 to TRBJ1-1; tentatively, D is TRBD1 (6 bases). Germline V gives CDR1 LNHDA, CDR2 SQIVND (reference sequence). V shed 7 bases and J shed 2 bases, with 14 bases lying between them. There are 14 residues in the CDR3. The CDR3 protein is CASTPRQANTEAFF. The CDR3 nucleotides are TGTGCCAGTACCCCGAGACAGGCAAACACTGAAGCTTTCTTT.